A single sample gave rise to the 4 T cell receptor beta chains below, sequenced in a study of CD8 T cells in ankylosing spondylitis. A single record per CDR3 protein comes from TCRdb applying MiXCR to the 5' RACE reads. The data contain around 250,000 distinct CDR3 sequences, roughly 18% of them singletons. Input material: blood, either unsorted or a sorted T cell fraction (not recorded which). Receptor source: a male donor with ankylosing spondylitis or in good health (not recorded which).

CDR3 DNA sequence: TGCAGCGTTGAGGGCACCGATGACTACAATGAGCAGTTCTTC. Translation gives CSVEGTDDYNEQFF. The chain recombines TRBV29-1 with TRBJ2-1, with unresolved D. The CDR3 has 14 residues. Germline V lookup: CDR1 SQVTM, CDR2 ANQGSEA. Trimming pared 3 bases from V and 3 bases from J, leaving 12 bases between.

This clonotype was counted only a few times. This rearrangement joins TRBV20-1 to TRBJ2-5, with 10 bases fitting TRBD2. J lost 2 bases, V lost 2 bases, and 5 bases had no gene match. Germline CDR1 reads DFQATT; CDR2 reads SNEGSKA (reference sequence). This CDR3 has 15 amino acids. The CDR3 region is CSARIGLADQETQYF. For the CDR3, the DNA is TGCAGTGCTAGAATAGGACTAGCGGATCAAGAGACCCAGTACTTC.

This sequence joins TRBV12-5 and TRBJ1-1; a weak D match, TRBD1 (6 bases). CDR3 length: 15 amino acids. V was pared by 1 base and J by 4 bases, with 13 bases between. Germline lookup yields CDR1 LGHNT and CDR2 FRNRAP. The CDR3 DNA sequence: TGTGCTAGTGGTTTGGGCCTCGGACAGACCACTGAAGCTTTCTTT. Its protein is CASGLGLGQTTEAFF.

The V call is TRBV10-3, the J call TRBJ2-5; 15 bases align to TRBD2. The CDR3 has 20 amino acids. The J segment lost 5 bases and the V segment lost 3 bases, leaving 16 bases of the junction unmatched. The germline CDR1 and CDR2 sequences are ENHRY and SYGVKD. This CDR3 reads CAISDRTSGRALVGWETQYF. Written as DNA, the CDR3 is TGTGCCATCAGTGATCGGACTAGCGGGAGGGCCTTGGTGGGTTGGGAGACCCAGTACTTC.